The source of this T cell receptor (beta chain) is a study of brain metastases from non-small cell lung cancer. Regarding this clone: What it binds is unknown.

Clones were read by immunoSEQ multiplex PCR, and TCRdb kept only the in-frame ones, dropping some. The table lists roughly 4,700 clones, about 79% of them singletons. Study results and caveats: Compared with primary tumors, brain metastases showed less T-cell infiltration.

Germline V gene lookup returns CDR1 ENHRY and CDR2 SYGVKD. V lost 2 bases and J lost 6, with 8 bases in between. The CDR3 loop spans 13 amino acids. V is TRBV10-3 and J is TRBJ1-5; D unresolved. The TCR was taken from a donor at least 40 years old with non-small cell lung cancer. Material: primary lung tumor tissue. As DNA, the CDR3 is TGTGCCATCAGTGAGGCGACTGGTCAGCCCCAGCATTTT. Its translation is CAISEATGQPQHF.